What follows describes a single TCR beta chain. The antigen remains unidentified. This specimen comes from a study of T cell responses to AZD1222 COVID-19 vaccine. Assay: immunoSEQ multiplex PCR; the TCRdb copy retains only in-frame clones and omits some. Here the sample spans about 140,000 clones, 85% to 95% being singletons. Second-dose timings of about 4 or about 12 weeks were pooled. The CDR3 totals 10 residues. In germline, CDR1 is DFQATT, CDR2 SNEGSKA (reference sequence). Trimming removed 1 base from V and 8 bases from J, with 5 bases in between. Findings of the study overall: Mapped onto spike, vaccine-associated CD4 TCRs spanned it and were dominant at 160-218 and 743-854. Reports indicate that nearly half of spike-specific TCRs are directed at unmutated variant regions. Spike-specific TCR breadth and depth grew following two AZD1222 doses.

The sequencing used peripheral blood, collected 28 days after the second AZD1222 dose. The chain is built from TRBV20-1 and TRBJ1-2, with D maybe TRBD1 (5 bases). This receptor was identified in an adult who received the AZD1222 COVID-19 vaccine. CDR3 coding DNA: TGCAGTGCTAGAGGGGGCGGCTACACCTTC. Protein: CSARGGGYTF.